This T cell receptor (beta chain) was captured by sequencing in a study of blood T cell repertoires in COVID-19. About the research overall: T cells, B-cell-depleted T cells, or PBMCs provided the cDNA or gDNA that served as material.

Trimming took off 2 bases at V and 4 bases at J, with 11 bases between the two ends. This CDR3 comprises 14 residues. CDR1 is SGHTA and CDR2 is FQGNSA in the germline V gene. Original data processing: Amplified reference gene primers provided the basis for estimating nucleated cell counts. This table comes from immunoSEQ multiplex PCR, and its TCRdb copy is limited to in-frame clones, with some not included. V and J calls and clone size are as listed in that table; D and trimming were resolved from the DNA. The sample includes tens of thousands of clones, approximately 80% of them seen just once. This clone appeared a single time.

The chain recombines TRBV7-2 with TRBJ1-2, with unresolved D. The receptor was isolated from a man between 60 and 75 years old with acute or convalescent COVID-19. The sequenced sample was peripheral blood. The CDR3 spells CASSLTAGPYGYTF. Written as DNA, the CDR3 is TGTGCCAGCAGCTTAACTGCAGGTCCCTATGGCTACACCTTC. Based on the CDR3 plus reference TRBV7-2 and TRBJ1-2, the full variable domain is GAGVSQSPSNKVTEKGKDVELRCDPISGHTALYWYRQSLGQGLEFLIYFQGNSAPDKSGLPSDRFSAERTGGSVSTLTIQRTQQEDSAVYLCASSLTAGPYGYTFGSGTRLTVV.